These 32 T cell receptor beta chains came from one sample sequenced in a study of cytomegalovirus exposure and HLA in healthy donors. The study ran its PCR with 60 Vbeta and 13 Jbeta primers. Repertoires were generated with immunoSEQ multiplex PCR, while TCRdb's copy carries only in-frame clones and drops some. Altogether about 110,000 clones are present, 74% being singletons, with the ten largest covering roughly 4.2%. The source material was PBMCs. The receptors originated from a woman aged 35 to 49 in good health and CMV-seropositive.

The gene calls are TRBV30 and TRBJ2-6; D call uncertain. The CDR3 consists of 18 residues. CDR1 GTSNPN and CDR2 SVGIG come from the germline V gene (reference sequence). The V and J ends lost 0 bases and 0 bases respectively, with 15 bases between them. CDR3 region: CAWSVRSRGFSGANVLTF. In DNA form, the CDR3 reads TGTGCCTGGAGTGTACGGTCTCGAGGCTTCTCTGGGGCCAACGTCCTGACTTTC. The complete variable domain, with remaining parts taken from reference TRBV30 and TRBJ2-6, reads SQTIHQWPATLVQPVGSPLSLECTVEGTSNPNLYWYRQAAGRGLQLLFYSVGIGQISSEVPQNLSASRPQDRQFILSSKKLLLSDSGFYLCAWSVRSRGFSGANVLTFGAGSRLTVL.

CDR3 DNA: TGTGCCAGCAGTTACCGACGACAGGGACCCTACAATGAGCAGTTCTTC. It encodes CASSYRRQGPYNEQFF. The V and J genes are TRBV6-5 and TRBJ2-1; TRBD1 matches 7 bases. Germline CDR1 and CDR2: MNHEY and SVGAGI. J gave up 2 bases and V 2 bases, and 6 bases lay outside the gene matches. The CDR3 has 16 residues.

This clone has only a few counts. The rearrangement uses TRBV29-1 and TRBJ1-1; tentative D call: TRBD1 (6 bases). The CDR3 runs 12 residues. V was trimmed by 4 bases and J by 1 base, leaving 7 bases between them. The germline CDR1 and CDR2 sequences are SQVTM and ANQGSEA. The CDR3 bases are TGCAGCGTTGTAGGGGGGAACACTGAAGCTTTCTTT. Its protein product is CSVVGGNTEAFF. The full variable domain, in which reference TRBV29-1 and TRBJ1-1 provide the parts outside the CDR3, is SAVISQKPSRDICQRGTSLTIQCQVDSQVTMMFWYRQQPGQSLTLIATANQGSEATYESGFVIDKFPISRPNLTFSTLTVSNMSPEDSSIYLCSVVGGNTEAFFGQGTRLTVV.

This chain joins TRBV27 and TRBJ2-7; D possibly corresponds to TRBD1 (6 bases). V gave up 6 bases and J gave up 2 bases, with 17 bases separating them. The length of the CDR3 is 15 residues. CDR1 is MNHEY, CDR2 SMNVEV, per germline (reference sequence). CDR3 sequence reads: CASSPQGTSTYEQYF. The DNA of the CDR3 is TGTGCCAGCAGCCCACAGGGCACCTCCACCTACGAGCAGTACTTC.

The chain is built from TRBV18 and TRBJ1-3, with a possible D match to TRBD1 (6 bases). Germline values: CDR1 KGHSH, CDR2 LQKENI. This CDR3 is 19 amino acids long. The ends were cut back, 3 bases at V and 0 bases at J, with 21 bases in the middle. The CDR3 sequence: CASSPTAGSQGVSGNTIYF. DNA of the CDR3: TGTGCCAGCTCACCTACAGCCGGATCACAGGGCGTCTCTGGAAACACCATATATTTT. Together with reference TRBV18 and TRBJ1-3, the CDR3 gives the full variable domain: NAGVMQNPRHLVRRRGQEARLRCSPMKGHSHVYWYRQLPEEGLKFMVYLQKENIIDESGMPKERFSAEFPKEGPSILRIQQVVRGDSAAYFCASSPTAGSQGVSGNTIYFGEGSWLTVV.

This clone appeared a few times. This sequence joins TRBV15 and TRBJ2-7; 9 nucleotides agree with TRBD1. This CDR3 is built from 14 residues. J was trimmed by 6 bases and V by 6 bases; bases with no gene match: 9. Looked up from germline, CDR1 is LNHNV and CDR2 is YYDKDF (reference sequence). The CDR3 protein is CATSNRGRTLEQYF. CDR3 DNA: TGTGCCACCAGTAACAGGGGGCGGACGCTCGAGCAGTACTTC.

The chain recombines TRBV28 with TRBJ1-1; 10 bases agree with TRBD1. The ends lost 6 bases at V and 4 bases at J; junction bases unmatched: 20. CDR3 length equals 19 residues. CDR1 and CDR2 from the germline V gene are MDHEN and SYDVKM. The CDR3 nucleotides read TGTGCCAGCAGGCATTATCCGGGACAGGGGCTCCACAAGGGCACTGAAGCTTTCTTT. It encodes CASRHYPGQGLHKGTEAFF.

The genes are TRBV9 and TRBJ2-5; 14 bases fit TRBD2. This CDR3 is built from 18 residues. After removal of 0 bases from V and 5 bases from J, the junction contained 9 bases not matched to a gene. Germline V gene lookup returns CDR1 SGDLS and CDR2 YYNGEE. As DNA, the CDR3 is TGTGCCAGCAGCGTAGGACTAGCGGGAGGGCTGAGTGGGGAGACCCAGTACTTC. Its translation is CASSVGLAGGLSGETQYF.

This chain links TRBV7-2 with TRBJ1-2; unclear D gene. The CDR3 length is 12 residues. Trimming pared 5 bases from V and 6 bases from J, leaving 10 bases between. CDR1 SGHTA and CDR2 FQGNSA come from the germline V gene. The CDR3 DNA follows: TGTGCCAGCAGCGTGGTAGAACATGGCTACACCTTC. Translation: CASSVVEHGYTF.

The chain employs TRBV4-1 and TRBJ2-1, with D unclear. The germline V gene has CDR1 MGHRA and CDR2 YSYEKL. Trimming took off 2 bases at V and 7 bases at J, with 3 bases between the two ends. The CDR3 contains 11 residues. The CDR3 sequence: CASSQSNEQFF. The CDR3 region has the DNA TGCGCCAGCAGCCAATCAAATGAGCAGTTCTTC.

The chain has TRBV7-2 and TRBJ2-1, with D perhaps matching TRBD2 (5 bases). This CDR3 has 17 amino acids. Germline CDR1 SGHTA, CDR2 FQGNSA. Trimming shortened V by 2 bases and J by 1 base, and 15 bases separated the two germline ends. CDR3 loop: CASSLSPTTSSYNEQFF. CDR3 sequence (DNA): TGTGCCAGCAGCTTAAGCCCGACTACGAGTTCCTACAATGAGCAGTTCTTC.

The chain employs TRBV6-4 and TRBJ2-5, with TRBD2 matching 11 bases. The CDR3 is 14 amino acids. J lost 9 bases, V lost 6 bases, and 9 bases had no gene match. Germline V gene sequence: CDR1 MRHNA, CDR2 SNTAGT. In DNA, the CDR3 is TGTGCCAGCAGGCTGACTAGCGGGACAGGAGCCCAGTACTTC. This translates into CASRLTSGTGAQYF.

The chain employs TRBV7-9 and TRBJ2-4; 13 positions agree with TRBD2. Losses at the gene ends were 3 bases for V and 1 base for J; bases not matched to a gene: 9. The CDR3 contains 19 residues. Germline V gene data show CDR1 as SEHNR and CDR2 as FQNEAQ (reference sequence). The CDR3: CASSFPGLAGPLAKNIQYF. The CDR3 coding sequence is TGTGCCAGCAGCTTTCCGGGACTAGCGGGACCACTTGCCAAAAACATTCAGTACTTC.

This clone was seen only a few times. This rearrangement joins TRBV15 to TRBJ2-7; 7 bases match TRBD1. This CDR3 region has 17 residues. The V gene's germline CDR1 is LNHNV and CDR2 YYDKDF (reference sequence). The ends lost 4 bases at V and 0 bases at J; junction bases unmatched: 12. CDR3 region: CATSTNRQGPVSYEQYF. The CDR3 bases are TGTGCCACCAGCACTAACAGACAGGGCCCCGTCTCCTACGAGCAGTACTTC.

This clone was seen only a few times. The chain uses TRBV6-1 and TRBJ1-4, with 8 bases lining up with TRBD1. J lost 7 bases, V lost 8 bases, and 3 bases had no gene match. The CDR3 spans 12 residues. Germline assignment: CDR1 MNHNS and CDR2 SASEGT. This CDR3 is CASQGAFEKLFF. The DNA for the CDR3 is TGTGCCAGCCAGGGGGCTTTTGAAAAACTGTTTTTT.

The chain employs TRBV7-2 and TRBJ2-5, with no clear D. The CDR3 spans 13 residues. Germline loops: CDR1 SGHTA, CDR2 FQGNSA. Deletions cut 2 bases from V and 5 bases from J, with 9 bases between. The CDR3 nucleotides read TGTGCCAGCAGCTTATTTACCGCGGAGACCCAGTACTTC. Amino acid sequence: CASSLFTAETQYF.

This clone was found once. J is TRBJ1-1 and V is TRBV5-1; TRBD1 is a possible D gene (5 bases). Germline V gene lookup returns CDR1 SGHRS and CDR2 YFSETQ. Trimming took 3 bases from V and 2 from J, leaving 14 bases between them. CDR3 length equals 15 residues. CDR3 in DNA: TGCGCCAGCAGCTCCCTCGGGGGGGGTAACACTGAAGCTTTCTTT. Protein: CASSSLGGGNTEAFF.

The rearrangement uses TRBV6-1 and TRBJ2-7; tentatively, D is TRBD1 (6 bases). CDR1 and CDR2 from the germline V gene are MNHNS and SASEGT. The CDR3 runs 15 residues. V dropped 2 bases and J dropped 1 base, with 12 bases sitting between them. This CDR3 reads CASSEPAGVSYEQYF. The CDR3 region has the DNA TGTGCCAGCAGTGAACCGGCAGGGGTTTCCTACGAGCAGTACTTC.

The J gene is TRBJ2-1, the V gene TRBV5-1; a possible D gene is TRBD2 (5 bases). V was pared by 0 bases and J by 10 bases, with 11 bases between. Germline assignment: CDR1 SGHRS and CDR2 YFSETQ. The CDR3 spans 13 residues. The CDR3 spells CASSLASGKEQFF. Written as DNA, the CDR3 is TGCGCCAGCAGCTTGGCCAGCGGCAAAGAGCAGTTCTTC. Full variable domain (remainder filled in from reference TRBV5-1 and TRBJ2-1): KAGVTQTPRYLIKTRGQQVTLSCSPISGHRSVSWYQQTPGQGLQFLFEYFSETQRNKGNFPGRFSGRQFSNSRSEMNVSTLELGDSALYLCASSLASGKEQFFGPGTRLTVL.

The chain combines TRBV25-1 with TRBJ2-5; 9 bases agree with TRBD2. The CDR3 totals 16 residues. CDR1 and CDR2 from the germline V gene are MGHDK and SYGVNS. V lost 3 bases and J lost 13; bases outside the gene matches: 18. CDR3: CASSDLGEAGGLGAYF. The CDR3 DNA reads as TGTGCCAGCAGTGATCTCGGAGAAGCGGGAGGTCTTGGGGCGTACTTC.

The rearrangement uses TRBV4-2 and TRBJ1-3; D perhaps matches TRBD1 (6 bases). The CDR3 has 12 amino acids. The V and J ends lost 4 bases and 10 bases respectively, with 11 bases between them. The germline V gene encodes CDR1 LGHNA and CDR2 YNFKEQ. CDR3 in DNA: TGTGCCAGCAGCCCCAAGGGGGGGACCATATATTTT. Its translation: CASSPKGGTIYF.

The CDR3 nucleotides read TGTGCCAGCAGTTACTCTGGCAGGGACTATGGCTACACCTTC. Encoded protein: CASSYSGRDYGYTF. V usage is TRBV6-5 and J usage is TRBJ1-2, with D maybe TRBD1 (5 bases). The CDR3 runs to 14 residues. V was clipped by 0 bases and J by 3 bases, with 8 bases between them. From germline, CDR1 is MNHEY and CDR2 SVGAGI.

The rearrangement uses TRBV30 and TRBJ2-7; 7 nucleotides line up with TRBD2. The CDR3 totals 14 residues. Germline CDR1 GTSNPN, CDR2 SVGIG (reference sequence). With 4 bases clipped from V and 2 bases from J, the junction kept 8 bases outside the gene matches. As DNA, the CDR3 is TGTGCCTGGACCGGGGGGATCACCACCTACGAGCAGTACTTC. Residues: CAWTGGITTYEQYF.

This chain connects TRBV7-9 to TRBJ1-2; D may be TRBD1 (6 bases). Germline CDR1 reads SEHNR; CDR2 reads FQNEAQ (reference sequence). This CDR3 is built from 16 residues. The V end lost 5 bases, the J end lost 4 bases, and 20 bases lay between the germline ends. For the CDR3, the DNA is TGTGCCAGCAGCCTCCGGGGGGGGCGGACCCTCTATGGCTACACCTTC. It translates to CASSLRGGRTLYGYTF.

The chain joins TRBV27 to TRBJ2-3; perhaps TRBD1 as D (6 bases). V was pared by 4 bases and J by 6 bases, with 8 bases between. CDR3 length: 12 amino acids. Germline V gene lookup returns CDR1 MNHEY and CDR2 SMNVEV (reference sequence). CDR3 nucleotides: TGTGCCAGCAGTTCAGGGGCCGATACGCAGTATTTT. Translation: CASSSGADTQYF.

J is TRBJ1-1 and V is TRBV19; TRBD1 matches 7 bases. This CDR3 comprises 16 residues. Germline V gene data show CDR1 as LNHDA and CDR2 as SQIVND (reference sequence). J was trimmed by 4 bases and V by 2 bases; bases with no gene match: 10. The DNA of the CDR3 is TGTGCCAGTAGTATATGGGGACTCCACAGGGGCACTGAAGCTTTCTTT. Translating gives CASSIWGLHRGTEAFF.

This chain joins TRBV4-1 and TRBJ1-1; D remains ambiguous. CDR1 and CDR2 from the germline V gene are MGHRA and YSYEKL. V was trimmed by 5 bases and J by 4 bases, leaving 14 bases between them. The CDR3 has 14 amino acids. CDR3 region: CASSIWQEGTEAFF. The CDR3 DNA follows: TGCGCCAGCAGCATCTGGCAGGAGGGCACTGAAGCTTTCTTT.

This clone has a handful of counts. This sample includes further DNA sequences coding for the same CDR3. The J gene is TRBJ2-7, the V gene TRBV6-5; TRBD1 agrees at 9 bases. There are 15 residues in the CDR3. CDR1 MNHEY and CDR2 SVGAGI come from the germline V gene. V lost 0 bases, J lost 4 bases, and 4 bases stayed unmatched. In DNA, the CDR3 is TGTGCCAGCAGTTACTCCGGGACAGGGCTTTACGAGCAGTACTTC. Protein sequence: CASSYSGTGLYEQYF.

The chain has TRBV11-3 and TRBJ2-7, with 7 bases lining up with TRBD2. Trimming removed 0 bases from V and 4 bases from J; junction bases left unmatched: 9. The germline V gene encodes CDR1 SGHNT and CDR2 YENEEA. The length of the CDR3 is 16 residues. Here the CDR3 DNA reads TGTGCCAGCAGCTTAGAAGGCCTAGCGGAGGAGTACGAGCAGTACTTC. Protein product: CASSLEGLAEEYEQYF.

This chain joins TRBV7-8 and TRBJ2-1, with D perhaps matching TRBD2 (6 bases). V lost 5 bases and J 7 bases, leaving 21 bases between the germline ends. The CDR3 is 16 amino acids. Germline lookup yields CDR1 SGHVS and CDR2 FQNEAQ. The CDR3 region is CASSREGSGLPNEQFF. The CDR3 bases are TGTGCCAGCAGCCGCGAGGGGAGCGGGTTACCGAATGAGCAGTTCTTC.

The chain combines TRBV5-1 with TRBJ2-7; 9 nucleotides agree with TRBD1. V lost 3 bases and J lost 6; bases outside the gene matches: 4. CDR3 length equals 13 residues. Per germline, CDR1 SGHRS and CDR2 YFSETQ. The CDR3: CASSWGQGTEQYF. The CDR3 nucleotides read TGCGCCAGCAGCTGGGGACAGGGCACCGAGCAGTACTTC.

This chain uses TRBV4-2 with TRBJ2-4; 8 bases agree with TRBD2. Looked up from germline, CDR1 is LGHNA and CDR2 is YNFKEQ. This CDR3 is built from 16 residues. Trimming at V came to 4 bases and at J to 3 bases, leaving 8 bases not matched to a gene. The CDR3 region has the DNA TGTGCCAGCAGCCCTACCAGCGGGAGCGTCAAAAACATTCAGTACTTC. It codes for CASSPTSGSVKNIQYF.